This TCR beta chain was observed in a study of shared clonotypes between healthy human individuals. Overall study results and limits: Though the depth was large, rarefaction showed that sorted-subset sequencing was incomplete.

Using immunoSEQ multiplex PCR, the repertoire was profiled, and TCRdb retains in-frame clones only, with some absent. The sample carries approximately 2.4 million clones, roughly 95% recorded once. V dropped 5 bases and J dropped 4; count of bases not matched to a gene: 10. Germline values: CDR1 SGHVS, CDR2 FNYEAQ. CDR3 length: 15 amino acids. As for this clone: Its specificity is not known.

The chain has TRBV7-6 and TRBJ2-7, with 8 bases that match TRBD1. Specimen: naive CD4+ T cells sorted from blood. The subset denotes: CD45RA+ positively selected. The TCR sequence derives from a man in his late teens or twenties in good health. DNA for the CDR3: TGTGCCAGCAGCCGTGGACAGGGAGGACCTTACGAGCAGTACTTC. Its translation: CASSRGQGGPYEQYF.